This T cell receptor (beta chain) emerged from a study of cytomegalovirus exposure and HLA in healthy donors (dated by TCRdb to the late 2010s). Regarding the complete study: An earlier analysis of 550 to 700 of the donors reported approximately 290 Gb of sequence data and 100 million to 140 million unique TCR beta sequences from some 180 million T cells. Typing coverage differed by locus: A, B, C, DRB1 and DQB1 were typed in roughly 620-630 donors, DQA1 in approximately 520, DPA1 in 600 to 610, and DPB1 in roughly 470. To predict cytomegalovirus infection status, the study brought together high-throughput TCR immunosequencing, statistical association of individual TCRs with disease status, and machine learning. All discovery cohort repertoires had been generated using a single sequencing platform. To study patterns of TCR occurrence, a later analysis re-analyzed previously published TCR beta repertoires from just over 650 donors and added high-resolution HLA genotyping. In an earlier analysis of a few hundred of the donors, high-throughput TCR beta sequencing was used to judge whether each TCR beta V gene segment behaved as functional or pseudogenic. A later genetic analysis took genome-wide SNP genotypes for about 60% of the roughly 670 donors and used that subset as a discovery cohort. An early release that covered fewer than 800 HLA-typed donors contained about 300 gigabases of sequencing data and roughly 84 million unique TCR sequences. Among 398 genotyped donors of the cohort, an average of approximately 200,000 unique TCR beta nucleotide sequences was sequenced per donor, of which about 20% were non-productive. The study profiled the T cell repertoires of 500 to 800 subjects by immunosequencing and related them to cytomegalovirus serostatus. Both class I and class II loci were covered by HLA typing, at four-digit resolution. Five DR-DQ haplotypes were treated as single units for association and clustering because of strong linkage in the cohort. Donor age, sex, ethnicity and CMV serostatus were compiled together with the repertoire data. The study was designed to test whether signatures of past pathogen exposure could be identified by cataloging public T cell receptors. Of the roughly 400 genotyped donors, over 70% fell in the genetic ancestry cluster associated with self-reported Caucasian donors. Besides the first cohort of approximately 670 subjects, a separate validation cohort made up of 90 to 150 different subjects was used. The later analysis used no new phenotypic data to find candidate immune exposures, relying instead on TCR beta sequences and their occurrence across donors. Study-wide conclusions, independent of this receptor: Sequencing depth was assumed to be roughly uniform across donors in the presence/absence analyses, though that assumption may not hold. The only immune exposure information available for the cohort was CMV serostatus. Because counts were too low, roughly 18 rarely observed V segments, including chromosome 9 orphons, were left out of the earlier analysis of 587 of the donors. Some IMGT-functional V segments, including TRBV6-2 and TRBV6-3, could not be told apart with the 87-base-pair reads, so those segments were excluded. Only TCR beta chains were sequenced in this cohort, and the absence of alpha or paired-chain data limited detectable features. In an earlier analysis of 587 of the donors, most TCR beta V segments appeared in productive rearrangements about 87% or about 30% of the time, broadly matching IMGT annotations. Because HLA typing was unavailable for some donors at each locus, only the typed subset was used in association tests. The authors suggested that the approach could potentially be extended to other disease states and immunological phenotypes. Specific HLA alleles were associated with 15,000 to 20,000 TCR beta sequences at a false discovery rate of 0.05 in a later analysis. A few of the identified cytomegalovirus-associated TCR beta chains were confirmed in vitro to be specific for cytomegalovirus antigens. A further reported finding was that TCR beta sequences accurately predicted the HLA-A and HLA-B alleles for most subjects in the first cohort. V-gene and J-gene trimming of TCR beta chains was associated with a missense DCLRE1C variant in a later genetic analysis, and the association was replicated in an independent cohort. According to a later genetic analysis, donors in an Asian-associated ancestry cluster had fewer N-insertions in productive TCRs than the roughly 700-donor mean. When HLA alleles, especially DR and DQ, strongly co-occurred, attributing TCR associations to individual alleles was difficult. A later analysis found that TCR association rates varied across HLA loci, with DRB1 alleles showing the most associated TCRs and HLA-C alleles the fewest. Linkage disequilibrium might explain the correlated functional status among segregating V segments, but an unknown experimental factor could not be excluded. The study gave a list of 150 to 200 TCR beta chains associated with cytomegalovirus. Cytomegalovirus status was reported to be diagnosed by the classifier with high specificity and sensitivity in both the original and validation cohorts. Most CMV-associated TCR beta chains appeared to be HLA-restricted in a later analysis, and the HLA associations seemed to be driven largely by CMV exposure. In a later analysis, HLA-associated TCR beta chains showed more clonal expansion and lower generation probabilities than non-associated chains that were equally common. A later analysis reported that several top co-occurrence clusters appeared linked to parvovirus B19, influenza, CMV and Epstein-Barr virus. Most TCR sequences were observed very rarely across donors, whereas some public TCRs were present in many individuals. A group of highly shared sequence variants was considered likely to be a technical artifact of the sequencing pipeline.

Receptor libraries were prepared by the immunoSEQ multiplex PCR assay. For the multiplex PCR, a mixture combining 60 forward primers for TCR Vbeta segments and 13 reverse primers for TCR Jbeta segments was used. The CDR3 region of rearranged TCR beta genes was amplified from genomic DNA with a multiplex PCR assay. The amplified TCR beta libraries were sequenced on the Illumina HiSeq System as 87-base-pair reads. As for how the authors treated the data: A later analysis counted tens of millions of unique TCR beta chains across the 550 to 750 repertoires, and around 12 million of these chains were shared by at least two donors. To remove PCR and sequencing errors, raw reads were error-corrected and collapsed into unique sequences using a nearest-neighbor algorithm that merged closely related sequences. To assign V, D and J gene segments, CDR3 sequences were aligned to IMGT reference sequences. Each retained sequence needed at least a six-nucleotide match to both a V gene segment and a J gene segment. Rearrangements were called productive when the CDR3 lacked stop codons and stayed in frame with V and J; all others were non-productive. CDR3 was defined according to IMGT convention as the region running from the second conserved V-encoded cysteine to the conserved J-encoded phenylalanine. The earlier analysis of approximately 590 of the donors excluded any sequence lacking an unambiguous match to a single V gene segment. An earlier analysis of some 500 of the donors classified V segments as functional when productive rearrangements were above 56.7% and as segregating when the standard deviation between donors was above 5%. A statistical classification framework was built for diagnosing cytomegalovirus status from the catalog of TCR beta chain sequences. V and J gene assignment, in a later analysis, came from comparing TCR nucleotide sequences with IMGT/GENE-DB human TR gene sequences. The TCRdist pipeline was used in a later analysis to assign CDR3 sequences and most-parsimonious VDJ recombination scenarios. In a later analysis, each TCR beta chain was defined by its CDR3 amino acid sequence together with its V-gene family, and reads without a unique V-gene family were excluded. As a way to deal with suspected cross-contamination and a sequencing artifact, a later analysis dropped 450 to 600 nucleotide sequences that were highly shared and had low generation probability. A later analysis calculated a clonal expansion index for each public chain from normalized within-repertoire ranks of inferred template counts. In a later analysis, generation probabilities were computed with a VDJ recombination model fitted to out-of-frame rearrangements, and the resulting probabilities were checked against IGoR. A later analysis scored TCR-TCR, TCR-HLA and TCR-CMV co-occurrence with hypergeometric tests, applying a repertoire-size bias correction to TCR pairs. To estimate false discovery rates, a later analysis permuted the HLA or CMV assignments 20 times. A later analysis grouped co-occurring TCRs with DBSCAN, adding TCRdist sequence similarity when clustering within HLA-allele-positive subsets. Repertoires with fewer than 30,000 or more than 120,000 public chains, plus five repertoires with anomalous nucleotide sharing, were excluded from co-occurrence clustering. The source is immuneACCESS, and TCRdb retained only in-frame sequences with V and J called. Part of the clones is not carried over; for the studies checked, unresolved V genes explain less than half of this, and the remainder is unexplained. V, J and clone size are taken as reported in that table, and D and trimming were inferred from the DNA itself. Within this sample are over 95,000 clones, with over 70% of them counted one time only. More than 3.5% of the sample comes from the top ten.

The cohort was made up of approximately 670 healthy bone marrow donors. Cohort members were all nominally healthy when sampled, although unrecorded immune exposures were likely present. The donor tested CMV seropositive, placing the donor among the 289 seropositive members of the cohort. Each donor provided a peripheral blood sample, and peripheral blood mononuclear cells were used for TCR beta sequencing. The Qiagen DNeasy Blood Extraction Kit was used to extract genomic DNA from the blood cell samples. The trim is 7 bases for V and 4 bases for J, with a gap of 9 bases between the germline ends. The CDR3 goes from the cysteine to the phenylalanine over 12 residues. CDR3 DNA is the only sequence kept; it has 36 bases, read in frame from the first base. The germline V gene sets CDR1 to MNHNS and CDR2 to SASEGT. To note about this clone: The target of this receptor is not known. The sample holds no much larger clone one base away, and base qualities are not on file.

The TCR sequence derives from a woman in her thirties or forties in good health and CMV-seropositive. Here the chain combines TRBV6-1 and TRBJ2-3; the D region possibly corresponds to TRBD2 (6 bases align). Source material: PBMCs. CDR3 protein: CASKTGADTQYF. DNA sequence: TGTGCCAGCAAAACGGGGGCAGATACGCAGTATTTT.